This T cell receptor beta chain was profiled in a study of blood T cell repertoires in COVID-19. The wider study: Researchers got acute and convalescent COVID-19 samples from the United States, Italy and Spain. From T cells, B-cell-depleted T cells, or PBMCs came the material, which was cDNA or gDNA.

The CDR3 runs to 14 residues. Germline loops: CDR1 SGHTA, CDR2 FQGNSA. V was clipped by 5 bases and J by 4 bases; unmatched bases: 5. Per the original methods: Reference gene primer amplification gave nucleated cell count estimates. Sequencing was performed with immunoSEQ multiplex PCR; in TCRdb, only in-frame clones are kept and a portion is missing. The V and J calls and the clone size are those of that table, but D and trimming were determined from the DNA. The sample lists under 85,000 clones, roughly 80% seen once, with over 4.5% in the top ten. Sequencing used peripheral blood. This rearrangement joins TRBV7-2 to TRBJ1-2; TRBD1 aligns across 9 bases. The receptor's source is a man aged 60-69 years with active or convalescent COVID-19. This CDR3 is CASSGTGQSYGYTF. The CDR3 DNA is TGTGCCAGCAGCGGGACAGGGCAATCCTATGGCTACACCTTC.